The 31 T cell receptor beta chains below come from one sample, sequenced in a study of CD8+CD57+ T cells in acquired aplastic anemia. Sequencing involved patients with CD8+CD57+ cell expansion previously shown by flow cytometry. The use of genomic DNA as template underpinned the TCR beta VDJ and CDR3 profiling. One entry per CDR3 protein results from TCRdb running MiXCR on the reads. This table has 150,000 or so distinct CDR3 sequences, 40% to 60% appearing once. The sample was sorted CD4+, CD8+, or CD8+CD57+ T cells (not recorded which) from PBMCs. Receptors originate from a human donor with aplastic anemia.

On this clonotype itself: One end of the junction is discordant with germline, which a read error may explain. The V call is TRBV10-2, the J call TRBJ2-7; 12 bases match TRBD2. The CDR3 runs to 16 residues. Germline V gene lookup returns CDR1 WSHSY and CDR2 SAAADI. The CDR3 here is CASSATLAGGSYEQHF. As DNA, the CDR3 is TGCGCCAGCAGTGCGACACTAGCGGGAGGTTCCTACGAGCAGCACTTC.

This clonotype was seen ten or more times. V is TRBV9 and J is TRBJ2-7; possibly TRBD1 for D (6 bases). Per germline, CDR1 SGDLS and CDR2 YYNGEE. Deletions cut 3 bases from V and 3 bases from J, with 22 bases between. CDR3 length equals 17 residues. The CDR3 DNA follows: TGTGCCAGCAGCGCAGGGGCCCGGGCAGAGAACTTCTACGAGCAGTACTTC. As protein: CASSAGARAENFYEQYF. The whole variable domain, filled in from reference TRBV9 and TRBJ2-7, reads DSGVTQTPKHLITATGQRVTLRCSPRSGDLSVYWYQQSLDQGLQFLIQYYNGEERAKGNILERFSAQQFPDLHSELNLSSLELGDSALYFCASSAGARAENFYEQYFGPGTRLTVT.

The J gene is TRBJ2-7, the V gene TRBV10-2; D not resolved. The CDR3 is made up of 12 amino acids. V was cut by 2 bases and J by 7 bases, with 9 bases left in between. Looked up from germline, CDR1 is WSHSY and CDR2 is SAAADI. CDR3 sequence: CASSEVVEEQYF. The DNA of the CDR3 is TGCGCCAGCAGTGAGGTGGTGGAAGAGCAGTACTTC.

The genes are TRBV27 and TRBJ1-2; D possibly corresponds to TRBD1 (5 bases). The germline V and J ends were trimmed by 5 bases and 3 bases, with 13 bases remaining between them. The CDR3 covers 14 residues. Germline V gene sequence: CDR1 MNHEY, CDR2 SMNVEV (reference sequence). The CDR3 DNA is TGTGCCAGCAGTCCGGGACGGGGGTACTATGGCTACACCTTC. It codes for CASSPGRGYYGYTF.

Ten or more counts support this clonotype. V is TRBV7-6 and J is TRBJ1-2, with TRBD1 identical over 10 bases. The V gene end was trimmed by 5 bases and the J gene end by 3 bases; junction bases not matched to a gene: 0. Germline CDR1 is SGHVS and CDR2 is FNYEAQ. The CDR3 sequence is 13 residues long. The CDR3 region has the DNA TGTGCCAGCAGCGGGACAGGGGACTATGGCTACACCTTC. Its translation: CASSGTGDYGYTF. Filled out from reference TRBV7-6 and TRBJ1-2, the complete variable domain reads GAGVSQSPRYKVTKRGQDVALRCDPISGHVSLYWYRQALGQGPEFLTYFNYEAQQDKSGLPNDRFSAERPEGSISTLTIQRTEQRDSAMYRCASSGTGDYGYTFGSGTRLTVV.

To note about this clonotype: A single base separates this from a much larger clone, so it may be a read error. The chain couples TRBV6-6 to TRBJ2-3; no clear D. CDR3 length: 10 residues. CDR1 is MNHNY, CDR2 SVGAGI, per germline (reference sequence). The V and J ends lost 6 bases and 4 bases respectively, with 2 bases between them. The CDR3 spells CASSSDTQYF. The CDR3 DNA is TGTGCCAGCAGCTCAGATACGCAGTATTTT.

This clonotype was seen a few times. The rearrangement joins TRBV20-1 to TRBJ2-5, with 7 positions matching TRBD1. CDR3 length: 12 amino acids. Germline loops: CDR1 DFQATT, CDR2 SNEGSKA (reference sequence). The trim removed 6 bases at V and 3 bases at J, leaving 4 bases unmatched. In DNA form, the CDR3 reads TGCAGTGCATGGGACAGCGAAGAGACCCAGTACTTC. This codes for CSAWDSEETQYF.

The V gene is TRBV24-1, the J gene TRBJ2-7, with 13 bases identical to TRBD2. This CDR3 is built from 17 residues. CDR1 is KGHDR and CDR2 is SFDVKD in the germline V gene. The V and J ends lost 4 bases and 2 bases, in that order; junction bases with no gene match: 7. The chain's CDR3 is CATSDRTSGRETYEQYF. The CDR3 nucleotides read TGTGCCACCAGTGACCGAACTAGCGGGAGGGAGACCTACGAGCAGTACTTC.

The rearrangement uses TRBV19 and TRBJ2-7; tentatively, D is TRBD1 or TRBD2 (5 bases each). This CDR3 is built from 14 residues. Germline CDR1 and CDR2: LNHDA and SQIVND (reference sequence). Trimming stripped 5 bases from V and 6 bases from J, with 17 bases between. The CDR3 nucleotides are TGTGCCAGTAGTCGCCAGGGACGGACAATCGAGCAGTACTTC. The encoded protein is CASSRQGRTIEQYF. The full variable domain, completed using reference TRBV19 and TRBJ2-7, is DGGITQSPKYLFRKEGQNVTLSCEQNLNHDAMYWYRQDPGQGLRLIYYSQIVNDFQKGDIAEGYSVSREKKESFPLTVTSAQKNPTAFYLCASSRQGRTIEQYFGPGTRLTVT.

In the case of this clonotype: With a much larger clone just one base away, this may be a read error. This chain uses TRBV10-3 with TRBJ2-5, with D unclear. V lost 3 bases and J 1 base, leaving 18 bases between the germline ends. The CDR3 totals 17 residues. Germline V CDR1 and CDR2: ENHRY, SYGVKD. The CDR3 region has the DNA TGTGCCATCAGTGAAGTGACACTCGCTCCTTTCCAAGAGACCCAGTACTTC. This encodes CAISEVTLAPFQETQYF.

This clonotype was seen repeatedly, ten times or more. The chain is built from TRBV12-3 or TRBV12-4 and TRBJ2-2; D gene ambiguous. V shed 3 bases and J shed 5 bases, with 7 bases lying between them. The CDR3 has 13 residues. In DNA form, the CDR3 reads TGTGCCAGCAGTTTGGTAGGGACCGGGGAGCTGTTTTTT. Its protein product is CASSLVGTGELFF.

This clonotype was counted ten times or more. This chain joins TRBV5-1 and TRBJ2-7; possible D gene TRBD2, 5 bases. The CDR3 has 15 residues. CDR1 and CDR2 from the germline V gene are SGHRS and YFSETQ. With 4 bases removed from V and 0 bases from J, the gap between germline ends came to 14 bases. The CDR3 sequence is CASSPLAPTSYEQYF. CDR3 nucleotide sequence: TGCGCCAGCAGCCCCCTAGCTCCCACCTCCTACGAGCAGTACTTC.

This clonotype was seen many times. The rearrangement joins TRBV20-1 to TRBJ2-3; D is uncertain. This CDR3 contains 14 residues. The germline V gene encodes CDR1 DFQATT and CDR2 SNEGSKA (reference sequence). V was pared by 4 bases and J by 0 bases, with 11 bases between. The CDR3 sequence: CSAIEPRSTDTQYF. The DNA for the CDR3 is TGCAGTGCTATTGAACCCAGGAGCACAGATACGCAGTATTTT.

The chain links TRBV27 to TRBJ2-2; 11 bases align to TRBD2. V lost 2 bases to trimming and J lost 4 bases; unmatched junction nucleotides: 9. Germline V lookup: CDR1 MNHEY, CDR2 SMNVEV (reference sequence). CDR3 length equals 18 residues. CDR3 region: CASSLVGLAASGTGELFF. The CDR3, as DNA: TGTGCCAGCAGTTTAGTGGGACTAGCGGCTTCAGGCACCGGGGAGCTGTTTTTT.

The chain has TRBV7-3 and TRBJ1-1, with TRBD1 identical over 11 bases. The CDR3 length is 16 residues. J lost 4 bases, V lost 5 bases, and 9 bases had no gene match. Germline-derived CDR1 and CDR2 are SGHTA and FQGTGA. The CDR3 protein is CASSPRTGGLITEAFF. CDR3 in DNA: TGTGCCAGCAGCCCAAGGACAGGGGGCCTAATCACTGAAGCTTTCTTT.

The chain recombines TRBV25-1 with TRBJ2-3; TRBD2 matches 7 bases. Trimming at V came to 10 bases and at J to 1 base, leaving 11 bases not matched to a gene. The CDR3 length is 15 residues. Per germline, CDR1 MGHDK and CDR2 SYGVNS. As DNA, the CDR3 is TGTGCCACCGGTGATTTGGCGGGAGGCACAGATACGCAGTATTTT. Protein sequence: CATGDLAGGTDTQYF. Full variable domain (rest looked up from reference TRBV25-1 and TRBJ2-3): EADIYQTPRYLVIGTGKKITLECSQTMGHDKMYWYQQDPGMELHLIHYSYGVNSTEKGDLSSESTVSRIRTEHFPLTLESARPSHTSQYLCATGDLAGGTDTQYFGPGTRLTVL.

The CDR3 loop is CAISARLAGEKSRETQYF. The CDR3 DNA follows: TGTGCCATCAGTGCGCGACTAGCGGGGGAGAAATCGAGGGAGACCCAGTACTTC. The rearrangement links TRBV10-3 to TRBJ2-5; 12 bases align to TRBD2. V shed 4 bases, J shed 5 bases, and the junction held 14 bases outside the gene matches. Germline values: CDR1 ENHRY, CDR2 SYGVKD. CDR3 length: 18 residues.

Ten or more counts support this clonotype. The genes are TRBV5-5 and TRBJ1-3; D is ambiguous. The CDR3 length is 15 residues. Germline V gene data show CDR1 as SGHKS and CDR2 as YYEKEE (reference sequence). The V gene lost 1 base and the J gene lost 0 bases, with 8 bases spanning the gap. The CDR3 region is CASSLWGISGNTIYF. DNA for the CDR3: TGTGCCAGCAGCTTGTGGGGTATCTCTGGAAACACCATATATTTT.

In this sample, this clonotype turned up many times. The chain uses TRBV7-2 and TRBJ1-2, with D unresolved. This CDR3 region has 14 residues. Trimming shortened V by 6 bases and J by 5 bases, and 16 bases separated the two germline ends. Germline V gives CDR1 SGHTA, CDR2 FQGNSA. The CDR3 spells CASSKNPIVYGYTF. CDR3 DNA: TGTGCCAGCAGTAAGAATCCTATCGTTTATGGCTACACCTTC. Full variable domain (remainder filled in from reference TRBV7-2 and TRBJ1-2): GAGVSQSPSNKVTEKGKDVELRCDPISGHTALYWYRQSLGQGLEFLIYFQGNSAPDKSGLPSDRFSAERTGGSVSTLTIQRTQQEDSAVYLCASSKNPIVYGYTFGSGTRLTVV.

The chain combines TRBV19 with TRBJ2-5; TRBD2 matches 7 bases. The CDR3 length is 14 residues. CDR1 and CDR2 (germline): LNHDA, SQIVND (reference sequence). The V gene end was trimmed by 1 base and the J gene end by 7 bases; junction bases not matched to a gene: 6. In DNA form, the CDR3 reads TGTGCCAGTAGTATAGCCGGCGGGGGTGGGACCCAGTACTTC. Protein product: CASSIAGGGGTQYF.

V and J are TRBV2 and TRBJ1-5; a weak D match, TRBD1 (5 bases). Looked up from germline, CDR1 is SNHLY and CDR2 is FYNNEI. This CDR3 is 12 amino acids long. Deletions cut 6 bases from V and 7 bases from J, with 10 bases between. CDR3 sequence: CASRGDGQPQHF. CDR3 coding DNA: TGTGCCAGCAGGGGGGACGGACAGCCCCAGCATTTT.

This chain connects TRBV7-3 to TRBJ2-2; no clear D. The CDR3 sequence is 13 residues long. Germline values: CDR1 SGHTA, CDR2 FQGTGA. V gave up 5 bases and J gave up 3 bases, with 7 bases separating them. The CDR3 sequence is CASSVRDTGELFF. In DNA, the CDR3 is TGTGCCAGCAGCGTCCGAGACACCGGGGAGCTGTTTTTT.

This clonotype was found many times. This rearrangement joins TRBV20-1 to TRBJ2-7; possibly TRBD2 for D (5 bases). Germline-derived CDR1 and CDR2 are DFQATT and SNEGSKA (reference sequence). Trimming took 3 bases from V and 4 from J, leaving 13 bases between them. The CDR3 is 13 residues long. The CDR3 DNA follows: TGCAGTGCTAGGGGCAGCGGAGCGTACGAGCAGTACTTC. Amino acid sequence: CSARGSGAYEQYF.

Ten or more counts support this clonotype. The CDR3 coding sequence is TGCAGCGTTTATATTGTAGCGGGAGGCCGGTACCAAGAGACCCAGTACTTC. Translated, it gives CSVYIVAGGRYQETQYF. The chain couples TRBV29-1 to TRBJ2-5, with TRBD2 matching over 10 bases. The CDR3 spans 17 residues. Germline-derived CDR1 and CDR2 are SQVTM and ANQGSEA. The V segment lost 5 bases and the J segment 0 bases; nucleotides outside the gene matches: 12.

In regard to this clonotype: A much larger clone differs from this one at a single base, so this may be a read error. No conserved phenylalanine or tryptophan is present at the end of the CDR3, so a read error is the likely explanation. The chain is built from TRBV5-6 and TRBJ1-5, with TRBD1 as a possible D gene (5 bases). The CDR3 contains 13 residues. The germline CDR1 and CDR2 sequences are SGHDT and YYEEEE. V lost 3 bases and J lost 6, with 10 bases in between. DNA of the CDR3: TGTGCCAGCAGCTGGGGGGTAAGTCAGCCCCAGCATTCT. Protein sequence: CASSWGVSQPQHS.

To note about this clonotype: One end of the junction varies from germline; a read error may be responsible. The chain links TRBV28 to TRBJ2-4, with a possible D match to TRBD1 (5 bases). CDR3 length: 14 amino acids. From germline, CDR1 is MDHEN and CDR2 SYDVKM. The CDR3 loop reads CASSPRQFKSIQYF. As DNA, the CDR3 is TGTGCCAGCAGTCCGAGACAGTTCAAAAGCATTCAGTACTTC.

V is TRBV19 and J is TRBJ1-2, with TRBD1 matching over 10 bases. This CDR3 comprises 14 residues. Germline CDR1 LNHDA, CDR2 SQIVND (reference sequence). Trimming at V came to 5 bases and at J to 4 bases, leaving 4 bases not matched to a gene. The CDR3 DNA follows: TGTGCCAGTAGTGTTGGACAGGGGGTCTATGGCTACACCTTC. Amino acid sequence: CASSVGQGVYGYTF.

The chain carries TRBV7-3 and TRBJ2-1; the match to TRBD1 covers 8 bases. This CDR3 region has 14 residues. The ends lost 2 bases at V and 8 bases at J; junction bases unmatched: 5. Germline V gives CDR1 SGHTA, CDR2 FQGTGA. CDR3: CASSLRTGNHEQFF. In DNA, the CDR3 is TGTGCCAGCAGCTTACGGACAGGGAACCATGAGCAGTTCTTC.

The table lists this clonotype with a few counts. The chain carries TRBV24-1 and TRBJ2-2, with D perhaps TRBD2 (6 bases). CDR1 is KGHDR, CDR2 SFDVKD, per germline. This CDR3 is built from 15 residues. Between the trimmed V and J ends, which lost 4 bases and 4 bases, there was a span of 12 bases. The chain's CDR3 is CATSERGSGTGELFF. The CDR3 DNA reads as TGTGCCACCAGTGAACGGGGGTCGGGCACCGGGGAGCTGTTTTTT.

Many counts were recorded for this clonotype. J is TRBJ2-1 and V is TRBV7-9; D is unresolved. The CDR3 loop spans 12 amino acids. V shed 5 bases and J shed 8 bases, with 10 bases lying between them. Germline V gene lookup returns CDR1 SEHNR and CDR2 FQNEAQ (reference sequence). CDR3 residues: CASSPESDEQFF. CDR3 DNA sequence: TGTGCCAGCAGCCCGGAATCGGATGAGCAGTTCTTC.

The CDR3 nucleotides read TGTGCCAGCTCACCACTTCGGGACTCATACTCTGGAAACACCATATATTTT. As protein: CASSPLRDSYSGNTIYF. The chain carries TRBV18 and TRBJ1-3; D perhaps matches TRBD1 (5 bases). The germline V and J ends were trimmed by 1 base and 0 bases, with 13 bases remaining between them. This CDR3 has 17 residues. CDR1 is KGHSH, CDR2 LQKENI, per germline.